The 11 T cell receptor beta chains presented below share a single source sample, sequenced in a study of blood T cell repertoires in COVID-19. Only in-frame clones appear in the TCRdb table, and some are missing; sequencing was by immunoSEQ multiplex PCR. Counted here are about 280,000 clones, 70% to 90% occurring once; the ten biggest clones make up approximately 4%. Sequencing was performed on PBMCs or T cells enriched from blood (not recorded which). The origin of the receptors is a woman aged 25 to 39 with acute COVID-19.

In nucleotides, the CDR3 is TGTGCCAGCAGCTTATCCGGTCCCTACGAGCAGTACTTC. Translated: CASSLSGPYEQYF. The chain combines TRBV7-2 with TRBJ2-7; D call uncertain. V gave up 2 bases and J gave up 2 bases, with 7 bases separating them. The V gene's germline CDR1 is SGHTA and CDR2 FQGNSA. This CDR3 has 13 amino acids.

The chain links TRBV5-8 to TRBJ1-2, with D possibly matching TRBD1 (6 bases). The germline V gene has CDR1 SGHTS and CDR2 YDEGEE. The CDR3 runs 13 residues. Trimming removed 2 bases at V and 4 bases at J, with 9 bases between. The CDR3 coding sequence is TGTGCCAGCAGCTTTCAGGGGAGCTATGGCTACACCTTC. The encoded protein is CASSFQGSYGYTF.

This chain uses TRBV6-4 with TRBJ2-2, with 8 positions matching TRBD1. Germline loops: CDR1 MRHNA, CDR2 SNTAGT. After removal of 5 bases from V and 6 bases from J, the junction contained 8 bases not matched to a gene. The CDR3 loop spans 15 amino acids. CDR3 amino acids: CASSPDRGQAGELFF. CDR3 sequence (DNA): TGTGCCAGCAGTCCTGACAGGGGACAAGCCGGGGAGCTGTTTTTT.

This clone was seen a single time. The V gene is TRBV2, the J gene TRBJ1-5; a weak D match, TRBD1 (5 bases). V lost 8 bases to trimming and J lost 0 bases, with 11 bases between them. This CDR3 is built from 14 residues. Germline V gene sequence: CDR1 SNHLY, CDR2 FYNNEI. The DNA for the CDR3 is TGTGCCAGCGCTGGACAAATTAGCAATCAGCCCCAGCATTTT. Its translation is CASAGQISNQPQHF.

The chain has TRBV18 and TRBJ2-2, with D perhaps matching TRBD2 (6 bases). The CDR3 is 14 residues long. Germline CDR1 KGHSH, CDR2 LQKENI. Trimming cost V 6 bases and J 8 bases, with 16 bases left between them. The CDR3 protein is CASSSPSALGELFF. CDR3 nucleotide sequence: TGTGCCAGCTCGTCGCCTAGCGCTTTAGGGGAGCTGTTTTTT.

The chain combines TRBV10-1 with TRBJ2-7; 7 bases are a match to TRBD1. With 0 bases clipped from V and 3 bases from J, the junction kept 8 bases outside the gene matches. CDR3 length: 16 residues. The germline CDR1 and CDR2 sequences are WNHNN and SYGVQD (reference sequence). The CDR3 spells CASSESTGTVNYEQYF. The CDR3 DNA reads as TGCGCCAGCAGTGAGTCGACGGGGACAGTTAACTACGAGCAGTACTTC.

This chain uses TRBV27 with TRBJ2-7; 8 nucleotides match TRBD1. V shed 4 bases and J 1 base; nucleotides not matched to a gene: 9. The CDR3 is made up of 16 amino acids. Germline V CDR1 and CDR2: MNHEY, SMNVEV (reference sequence). The CDR3 protein is CASSSIPRTGSYEQYF. DNA of the CDR3: TGTGCCAGCAGTTCCATTCCCAGGACAGGGTCCTACGAGCAGTACTTC.

The genes are TRBV7-9 and TRBJ2-7; tentatively, D is TRBD1 (5 bases). Between the trimmed V and J ends, which lost 1 base and 2 bases, there was a span of 9 bases. There are 14 residues in the CDR3. Germline V gives CDR1 SEHNR, CDR2 FQNEAQ (reference sequence). CDR3 loop: CASSLEGVAYEQYF. The DNA of the CDR3 is TGTGCCAGCAGCTTAGAAGGGGTCGCCTACGAGCAGTACTTC. The whole variable domain, remainder taken from reference TRBV7-9 and TRBJ2-7, is DTGVSQNPRHKITKRGQNVTFRCDPISEHNRLYWYRQTLGQGPEFLTYFQNEAQLEKSRLLSDRFSAERPKGSFSTLEIQRTEQGDSAMYLCASSLEGVAYEQYFGPGTRLTVT.

This clone appeared a single time. The chain carries TRBV28 and TRBJ2-7, with D uncertain. Germline V gene lookup returns CDR1 MDHEN and CDR2 SYDVKM. The ends were cut back, 5 bases at V and 4 bases at J, with 15 bases in the middle. The CDR3 is 14 residues long. The CDR3 bases are TGTGCCAGCAGTCCACAGCCAACATCATACGAGCAGTACTTC. Protein: CASSPQPTSYEQYF.

The rearrangement uses TRBV7-3 and TRBJ2-2; unclear D gene. Trimming stripped 4 bases from V and 6 bases from J, with 6 bases between. CDR1 and CDR2 from the germline V gene are SGHTA and FQGTGA. This CDR3 contains 12 residues. CDR3 amino acids: CASSYQSGELFF. DNA for the CDR3: TGTGCCAGCAGCTACCAGTCCGGGGAGCTGTTTTTT.

The rearrangement joins TRBV15 to TRBJ2-7, with D uncertain. Per the germline V gene, CDR1 is LNHNV and CDR2 is YYDKDF (reference sequence). The CDR3 spans 13 residues. Trimming pared 0 bases from V and 5 bases from J, leaving 8 bases between. CDR3 sequence (DNA): TGTGCCACCAGCAGAGAGCGACGGGACGAGCAGTACTTC. Amino acids: CATSRERRDEQYF.